This T cell receptor (beta chain) was sequenced for a study of shared clonotypes between healthy human individuals. The study, taken as a whole, reports: Sampling was confined to blood; repertoires within tissues likely differ. Clonotype sharing among donors was thought likely to change with sequencing depth.

An even split of each subset's genomic DNA across several immunoSEQ plates was performed. The unsorted PBMC sample used ten immunoSEQ deep assay plates. The assay was immunoSEQ multiplex PCR, and TCRdb's table has in-frame clones only and misses some. The sample yields 530,000 or so clones, about 75% seen once. With regard to this clone: Its antigen remains unknown.

The sequence derives from a woman aged 40-49 years in good health. Some clones in this sample may be carry-over from other donors' samples. The sequencing input was PBMCs.

This chain's CDR3 is CASSFPGEREAEQYF. CDR3 in DNA: TGTGCCAGCAGCTTCCCCGGGGAGCGGGAGGCCGAGCAGTACTTC. The chain is built from TRBV7-2 and TRBJ2-7, with TRBD2 matching 9 bases. Trimming cost V 3 bases and J 6 bases; bases outside gene matches: 9. This CDR3 has 15 residues. Germline CDR1 and CDR2: SGHTA and FQGNSA.